This TCR beta chain came from a study of blood T cell repertoires in COVID-19. Study summary: Spain, Italy and the United States supplied samples that represented acute and convalescent COVID-19. The analysed material was cDNA or gDNA that came from T cells, B-cell-depleted T cells, or PBMCs.

Original processing notes: Using reference gene primer amplification, nucleated cell counts were estimated. Only in-frame clones appear in the TCRdb table, and some are missing; sequencing was by immunoSEQ multiplex PCR. That table gives V, J and clone size, and the DNA gave D and trimming. The repertoire holds 350,000 to 400,000 clones, 89% seen once, with 3% in the top ten. Seattle enrolled patients during active infection and tracked them longitudinally. Source material: peripheral blood. This TCR was sampled from a woman in her 30s with COVID-19, enrolled during active disease.

The chain's CDR3 is CASSPEEAGHLSSPLHF. CDR3 DNA: TGTGCCAGCTCACCGGAGGAAGCGGGACACCTAAGTTCACCCCTCCACTTT. The chain combines TRBV18 with TRBJ1-6; TRBD1 might be the D (6 bases). This CDR3 comprises 17 residues. Germline-derived CDR1 and CDR2 are KGHSH and LQKENI. V shed 3 bases and J shed 9 bases, with 21 bases lying between them.